The 6 T cell receptor beta chains listed next were all sequenced from one sample in a study of PD-1 blockade in classical Hodgkin lymphoma. Assay: immunoSEQ multiplex PCR; the TCRdb copy retains only in-frame clones and omits some. Here the sample spans some 95,000 clones, roughly nine tenths being singletons. All patients relapsed after autologous stem cell transplantation, and brentuximab vedotin exposure varied. Sequencing used peripheral blood mononuclear cells (PBMCs), obtained before the second cycle of nivolumab. Receptors originate from a human donor with classical Hodgkin lymphoma.

This rearrangement joins TRBV7-9 to TRBJ2-2, with 7 bases identical to TRBD1. Germline CDR1 reads SEHNR; CDR2 reads FQNEAQ (reference sequence). Germline trimming cut 5 bases from V and 6 bases from J; bases unmatched to any gene: 9. The CDR3 is 15 amino acids. CDR3 sequence (DNA): TGTGCCAGCAGCCCGACCCTGACAGGGTCCGGGGAGCTGTTTTTT. This encodes CASSPTLTGSGELFF.

Only one count was recorded for this clone. The chain couples TRBV5-1 to TRBJ2-7; tentatively, D is TRBD2 (7 bases). The germline V gene has CDR1 SGHRS and CDR2 YFSETQ. This CDR3 comprises 15 residues. The V gene lost 1 base and the J gene lost 3 bases, with 14 bases spanning the gap. The CDR3 DNA follows: TGCGCCAGCAGCTTGTCCGGGGGGCCAAACTACGAGCAGTACTTC. Its translation is CASSLSGGPNYEQYF.

This CDR3 reads CASSPSIPGTDTQYF. DNA of the CDR3: TGTGCCAGCTCACCGAGCATCCCAGGCACAGATACGCAGTATTTT. The chain carries TRBV18 and TRBJ2-3; no firm D call. The germline V and J ends were trimmed by 3 bases and 1 base, with 11 bases remaining between them. From germline, CDR1 is KGHSH and CDR2 LQKENI. The CDR3 runs 15 residues.

This sequence joins TRBV30 and TRBJ1-1, with 8 bases matching TRBD1. The germline V gene encodes CDR1 GTSNPN and CDR2 SVGIG (reference sequence). V trimming: 4 bases; J trimming: 1 base; junction bases outside the gene matches: 5. The CDR3 contains 14 residues. Here the CDR3 reads CAWTYTGGNTEAFF. CDR3 DNA: TGTGCCTGGACCTATACAGGGGGGAACACTGAAGCTTTCTTT.

This chain joins TRBV27 and TRBJ2-5; 7 bases fit TRBD1. Trimming took 5 bases from V and 5 from J; bases not matched to a gene: 8. The CDR3 length is 14 residues. In germline, CDR1 is MNHEY, CDR2 SMNVEV (reference sequence). This CDR3 reads CASSPSRGTETQYF. In DNA, the CDR3 is TGTGCCAGCAGTCCGAGCAGGGGGACGGAGACCCAGTACTTC.

This chain links TRBV28 with TRBJ2-7; D is perhaps TRBD2 (5 bases). This CDR3 has 16 amino acids. Germline CDR1 MDHEN, CDR2 SYDVKM. V dropped 2 bases and J dropped 4 bases, with 18 bases sitting between them. The CDR3 nucleotides are TGTGCCAGCAGTTTAAGGATTGCGGGCGCTAAGTACGAGCAGTACTTC. Its protein product is CASSLRIAGAKYEQYF.